The subject of this entry is one T cell receptor (beta chain). Here immunoSEQ multiplex PCR was the method, and the copy in TCRdb shows in-frame clones only, minus some. The table lists 180,000 or so clones, around 93% of them singletons. The source of the sample is a study of shared clonotypes between healthy human individuals. This CDR3 is built from 11 residues. The V segment lost 7 bases and the J segment 6 bases; nucleotides outside the gene matches: 4. Germline V gene lookup returns CDR1 SQVTM and CDR2 ANQGSEA. The TCR was taken from a woman aged 30 to 39 in good health. Sequencing was carried out using naive CD4+ T cells sorted from blood. The subset: CD45RA+ positively selected. The chain combines TRBV29-1 with TRBJ2-7; 9 bases align to TRBD1. CDR3 sequence (DNA): TGCAGCGGGGGACAGGGTATCGAGCAGTACTTC. Translated, it gives CSGGQGIEQYF.